This TCR beta chain was sequenced during a study of blood T cell repertoires in COVID-19. In the authors' methods: Scientists estimated how many nucleated cells there were by amplifying reference gene primers. Data came from immunoSEQ multiplex PCR; TCRdb stores just in-frame clones and leaves some out. V, J and clone size were drawn from that table, and D and trimming were deduced from the DNA. This sample has around 180,000 clones, with 88% found just once. Germline V lookup: CDR1 LGHNA, CDR2 YSLEER. The CDR3 consists of 15 residues. Between the trimmed V and J ends, which lost 1 base and 1 base, there was a span of 9 bases.

Sequencing input: peripheral blood. The chain couples TRBV4-3 to TRBJ2-3; tentative D call: TRBD1 (5 bases). The TCR comes from a human donor in a cohort sampled during active COVID-19. The CDR3 spells CASSQGTSRTDTQYF. The CDR3 DNA reads TGCGCCAGCAGCCAAGGGACATCCCGCACAGATACGCAGTATTTT.